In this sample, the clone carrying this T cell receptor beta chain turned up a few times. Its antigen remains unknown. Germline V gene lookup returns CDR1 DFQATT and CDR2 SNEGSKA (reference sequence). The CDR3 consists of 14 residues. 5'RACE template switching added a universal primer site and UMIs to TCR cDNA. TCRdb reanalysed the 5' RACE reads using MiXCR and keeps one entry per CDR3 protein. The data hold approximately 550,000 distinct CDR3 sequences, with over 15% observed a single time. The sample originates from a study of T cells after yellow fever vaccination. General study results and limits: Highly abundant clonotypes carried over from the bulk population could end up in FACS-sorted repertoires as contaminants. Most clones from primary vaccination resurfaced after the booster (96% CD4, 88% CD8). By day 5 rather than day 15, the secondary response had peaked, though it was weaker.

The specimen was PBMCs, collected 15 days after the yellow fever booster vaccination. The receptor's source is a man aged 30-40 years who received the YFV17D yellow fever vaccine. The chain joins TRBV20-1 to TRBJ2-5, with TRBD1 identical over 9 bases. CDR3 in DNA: TGCACCATCGGAGGGACAGGGTACCAAGAGACCCAGTACTTC. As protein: CTIGGTGYQETQYF.